Listed below are T cell receptor beta chains from one sample, sequenced in a study of T cell responses to AZD1222 COVID-19 vaccine. The assay was immunoSEQ multiplex PCR, and TCRdb's table has in-frame clones only and misses some. The profile covers around 100,000 clones, with around 91% appearing a single time and approximately 9.1% taken by the ten largest. The specimen comprised peripheral blood, sampled on day 0 of AZD1222 vaccination. These receptors originate from an adult in good health. The CDR3 runs from the conserved cysteine through the conserved F or W. A D gene is named only where the DNA matches it firmly. Size is stated for part of the rows, as once, few or many counts, or as a class when the clone is expanded.

TRBD1	.	TRBV3-1/TRBV3-2	TRBJ1-4	TGTGCCAGCAGCCCGTCGTTGGACAGGGTCGATGAAAAACTGTTTTTT	CASSPSLDRVDEKLFF
.	.	TRBV7-2	TRBJ1-6	TGTGCCAGCAGCTTATACACGGCAAAACGCCTTTCAAATTCACCCCTCCACTTT	CASSLYTAKRLSNSPLHF
.	.	TRBV20-1	TRBJ1-4	TGCTCCGGGACCTCTAATGAAAAACTGTTTTTT	CSGTSNEKLFF
.	once	TRBV11-1	TRBJ2-7	TGTGCCAGCAGTACATTAGTTTCCCCCTACGAGCAGTACTTC	CASSTLVSPYEQYF
TRBD1	.	TRBV7-2	TRBJ1-5	TGTGCCAGCAGCCCCGGGACAGTCTCAGGGCAGCCCCAGCATTTT	CASSPGTVSGQPQHF
.	.	TRBV2	TRBJ1-5	TGTGCCAGCAGAGATGGGGGGCAGCCCCAGCATTTT	CASRDGGQPQHF
TRBD1	.	TRBV9	TRBJ1-5	TGTGCCAGCAGCGTAGCAGGGGGAGATCAGCCCCAGCATTTT	CASSVAGGDQPQHF
TRBD1	.	TRBV7-8	TRBJ1-1	TGTGCCAGCAGCTTCCAGACAGGGGGCACTGAAGCTTTCTTT	CASSFQTGGTEAFF
TRBD1	.	TRBV6-5	TRBJ1-3	TGTGCCAGCAGTTCGGCCGGGACAGTAGGAAACACCATATATTTT	CASSSAGTVGNTIYF
.	.	TRBV27	TRBJ1-3	TGTGCCAGCAGTTTATCCCTATTCGGAAACACCATATATTTT	CASSLSLFGNTIYF